This T cell receptor beta chain derives from a study of blood T cell repertoires in COVID-19. The CDR3 contains 14 residues. J was trimmed by 3 bases and V by 4 bases; bases with no gene match: 2. Germline V gene data show CDR1 as SGHTA and CDR2 as FQGNSA. Profiled with immunoSEQ multiplex PCR; TCRdb holds only in-frame clones, not every one. This table holds under 300,000 clones, more than 75% found once. The chain recombines TRBV7-2 with TRBJ2-2; TRBD1 matches 7 bases. The material sequenced was peripheral blood. The clonotype was recovered from a woman aged 65 to 85 with active or convalescent COVID-19. The CDR3 spells CASSSGQHTGELFF. The CDR3 DNA follows: TGTGCCAGCAGCTCGGGACAGCACACCGGGGAGCTGTTTTTT. The full variable domain, completed using reference TRBV7-2 and TRBJ2-2, is GAGVSQSPSNKVTEKGKDVELRCDPISGHTALYWYRQSLGQGLEFLIYFQGNSAPDKSGLPSDRFSAERTGGSVSTLTIQRTQQEDSAVYLCASSSGQHTGELFFGEGSRLTVL.